The present TCR beta chain was sequenced within a study of T cell clonality in common variable immunodeficiency. This clone has at least ten counts. The antigen is not known. The CDR3 end lies 3 residues beyond the end of the read and is filled in from the germline J gene. Clones were read by immunoSEQ multiplex PCR, and TCRdb kept only the in-frame ones, dropping some. In total the sample includes approximately 52,000 clones, none of them seen once. Study-level results: Fewer TCRbeta clones were shared among CVID subjects than controls. Compared with healthy controls, CVID subjects showed increased TCRbeta clonality, mostly in about a third.

The CDR3 sequence is 14 residues long. CDR1 SGHRS and CDR2 YFSETQ come from the germline V gene. The trim removed 3 bases at V and 2 bases at J, leaving 3 bases unmatched. Most patients and controls had Caucasian heritage. The rearrangement joins TRBV5-1 to TRBJ2-3; 7 bases fit TRBD2. The sequencing input was peripheral blood mononuclear cells. The receptor's source is a person aged 18 to 70 in good health. The CDR3 protein is CASSSGLHTDTQYF. The CDR3 bases that were read are TGCGCCAGCAGCTCGGGACTACACACAGATACG.